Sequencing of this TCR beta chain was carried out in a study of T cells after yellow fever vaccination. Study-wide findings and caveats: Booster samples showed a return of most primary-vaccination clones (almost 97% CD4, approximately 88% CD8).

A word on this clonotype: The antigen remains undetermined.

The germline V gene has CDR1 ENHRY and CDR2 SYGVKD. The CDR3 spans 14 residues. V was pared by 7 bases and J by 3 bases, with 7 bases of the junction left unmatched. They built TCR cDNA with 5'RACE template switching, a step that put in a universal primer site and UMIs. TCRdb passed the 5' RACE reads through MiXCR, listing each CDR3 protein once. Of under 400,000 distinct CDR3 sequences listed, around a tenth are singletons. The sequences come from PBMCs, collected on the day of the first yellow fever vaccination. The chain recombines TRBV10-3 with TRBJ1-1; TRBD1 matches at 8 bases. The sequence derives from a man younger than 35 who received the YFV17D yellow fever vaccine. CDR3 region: CAINGQGEDTEAFF. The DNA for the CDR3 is TGTGCCATCAACGGACAGGGTGAGGACACTGAAGCTTTCTTT.